The clone carrying this T cell receptor (beta chain) was seen only a few times. Its antigen is currently unknown. The sample originates from a study of OX40 agonist ivuxolimab in advanced cancers. Whole-study results and caveats: Researchers report that CD8+ T cells had, on average, more expanded clones than CD4+. The authors did not determine the antigen specificity of the expanded peripheral T cells. Among the lowest levels of clonal expansion were found in partial responders at 0.1-3.0 mg/kg.

Trimming removed 4 bases from V and 4 bases from J, with 22 bases in between. This CDR3 contains 17 residues. Germline V gives CDR1 MNHEY, CDR2 SMNVEV (reference sequence). Repertoires were generated with immunoSEQ multiplex PCR, while TCRdb's copy carries only in-frame clones and drops some. Of 65,000 to 90,000 clones in the sample, approximately 82% were seen once. Material: CD4+ or CD8+ T cells sorted from blood, obtained in a trial of the OX40 agonist ivuxolimab. The origin of this receptor is an adult with an advanced solid tumor such as melanoma, head and neck, liver or kidney cancer. The rearrangement joins TRBV27 to TRBJ1-2; D gene uncertain. The CDR3 sequence is CASSSGGAREGFYGYTF. In nucleotides, the CDR3 is TGTGCCAGCAGTTCAGGAGGTGCAAGAGAAGGGTTCTATGGCTACACCTTC.